This T cell receptor (beta chain) originates from a study of response to subunit inactivated influenza vaccine. Study outcomes and limitations: Researchers suggested that each seasonal influenza vaccination recruits few new T cells.

In germline, CDR1 is SGHRS, CDR2 YFSETQ. The CDR3 is 14 residues long. V lost 1 base, J lost 3 bases, and 10 bases lay in between. TCRdb passed the RT-PCR reads through MiXCR, listing each CDR3 protein once. This repertoire shows hundreds of thousands of distinct CDR3 sequences, less than 8% found once; its top ten account for roughly 13%. A few counts support this clonotype. Its specificity is not known. The clonotype was recovered from a man between 45 and 75 years old who received an inactivated influenza vaccine. The specimen comprised PBMCs from blood, sampled roughly 24 months after vaccination. V gene TRBV5-1 combines with J gene TRBJ2-5; D not certain. CDR3 sequence (DNA): TGCGCCAGCAGCTTGACCATCACGGAAGAGACCCAGTACTTC. This encodes CASSLTITEETQYF.